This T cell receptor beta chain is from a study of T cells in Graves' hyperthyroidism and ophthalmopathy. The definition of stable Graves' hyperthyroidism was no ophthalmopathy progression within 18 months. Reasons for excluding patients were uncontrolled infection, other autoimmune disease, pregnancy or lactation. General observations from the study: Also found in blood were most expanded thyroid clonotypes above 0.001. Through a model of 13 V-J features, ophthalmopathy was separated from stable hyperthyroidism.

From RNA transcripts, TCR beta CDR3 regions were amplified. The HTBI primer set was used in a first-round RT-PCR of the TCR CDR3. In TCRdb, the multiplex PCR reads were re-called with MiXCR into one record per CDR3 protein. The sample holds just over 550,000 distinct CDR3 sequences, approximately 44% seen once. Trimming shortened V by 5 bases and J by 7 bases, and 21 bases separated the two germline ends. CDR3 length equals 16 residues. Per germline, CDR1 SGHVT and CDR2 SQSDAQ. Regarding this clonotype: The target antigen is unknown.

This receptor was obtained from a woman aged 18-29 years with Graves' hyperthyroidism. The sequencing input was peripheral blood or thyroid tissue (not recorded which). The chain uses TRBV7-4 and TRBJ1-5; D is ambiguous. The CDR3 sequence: CASSQADRGIGQPQHF. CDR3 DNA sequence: TGTGCCAGCAGCCAGGCGGACCGAGGGATAGGACAGCCCCAGCATTTT.